This T cell receptor beta chain was obtained from a study of CD4 and CD8 cells across lung adenocarcinoma regions (dated 2018 in TCRdb). In terms of the full investigation: The study compared tumor centers with tumor margins to examine intratumor heterogeneity of the T cell receptor repertoire.

The CDR3 has 14 amino acids, counting the end cysteine and phenylalanine. Only the CDR3 DNA stays, 42 bases, in frame from base 1. In the germline V gene, CDR1 corresponds to MNHNS and CDR2 to SASEGT. Patients with localized lung adenocarcinoma, a subtype of non-small cell lung cancer, were used as donors. These samples came from the centers of localized lung adenocarcinomas. For TCR repertoire analysis, CD4+ T cells taken from tumor tissue were profiled apart from CD8+ T cells. To note about this clonotype: It lacks a known antigen. A junction end diverges from the germline sequence, so it may reflect a read error.

Libraries came from PCR. The sample was run on a HiSeq X Ten. TCRdb applied fastp at Q25 and MiXCR to the public reads, then kept only in-frame beta chains. Rows matching on CDR3 protein sequence are summarized as one entry with the most common DNA and genes. Within this sample are 9,500 to 12,000 distinct CDR3 sequences, with approximately 53% of them counted one time only. The top ten hold less than 20% of the sample. Rearrangement joined TRBV6-1 to TRBJ1-6, and 8 bases in between align with TRBD1. Sequencing was carried out using CD4+ T cells from the center of a lung tumor. Taken with the paper, the label for cell subset or site translates to: tumor center region. The receptor comes from a male donor with lung adenocarcinoma. The CD4 and CD8 labels of this study may be unreliable. The nucleotide sequence is TGTGCCAGCAGCCCCCAGGGGGCTCATCAGCCCCACCACTTT. Translation gives CASSPQGAHQPHHF.